Shown below are 9 T cell receptor beta chains from a single sample sequenced in a study of blood T cell repertoires in COVID-19. Repertoires were generated with immunoSEQ multiplex PCR, while TCRdb's copy carries only in-frame clones and drops some. The profile shows approximately 100,000 clones, around 75% of them singletons. Material for sequencing was peripheral blood. The receptors stem from a human donor with acute or convalescent COVID-19. The donor label of this sample is uncertain.

The V and J genes are TRBV12-3 or TRBV12-4 and TRBJ1-5; TRBD1 matches at 8 bases. This CDR3 comprises 13 residues. With V trimmed by 4 bases and J by 8 bases, 4 bases remained unmatched. This chain's CDR3 is CASSSTGGKPQHF. The CDR3 DNA follows: TGTGCCAGCAGTTCCACAGGGGGGAAGCCCCAGCATTTT.

This rearrangement joins TRBV6-5 to TRBJ1-2; D possibly corresponds to TRBD1 (6 bases). Between the trimmed V and J ends, which lost 9 bases and 2 bases, there was a span of 19 bases. This CDR3 region has 15 residues. The germline V gene has CDR1 MNHEY and CDR2 SVGAGI. The CDR3 DNA is TGTGCCAGTCGGGACACGGACCGACTAAACTATGGCTACACCTTC. The encoded protein is CASRDTDRLNYGYTF.

This clone has just one count. The chain carries TRBV9 and TRBJ1-6, with 7 bases matching TRBD1. The germline gives CDR1 SGDLS, CDR2 YYNGEE. Losses at the gene ends were 0 bases for V and 8 bases for J; bases not matched to a gene: 8. This CDR3 is 16 amino acids long. The CDR3 DNA reads as TGTGCCAGCAGCGTAGGAGGGGGCGCCCCGTATTCACCCCTCCACTTT. Its translation is CASSVGGGAPYSPLHF.

V usage is TRBV7-9 and J usage is TRBJ2-5; the D gene is possibly TRBD2 (6 bases). The CDR3 has 16 amino acids. Germline-derived CDR1 and CDR2 are SEHNR and FQNEAQ (reference sequence). Trimming took 1 base from V and 2 from J, leaving 14 bases between them. The CDR3 region has the DNA TGTGCCAGCAGCTTAGGATGGGACTTTGTACAAGAGACCCAGTACTTC. Its translation: CASSLGWDFVQETQYF.

The genes are TRBV6-5 and TRBJ2-1; 8 bases are a match to TRBD1. V was pared by 5 bases and J by 2 bases, with 5 bases of the junction left unmatched. Germline lookup yields CDR1 MNHEY and CDR2 SVGAGI. The CDR3 runs 15 residues. The CDR3 loop is CASSKVGQAYNEQFF. For the CDR3, the DNA is TGTGCCAGCAGTAAGGTGGGACAGGCCTACAATGAGCAGTTCTTC.

V gene TRBV18 combines with J gene TRBJ1-1; 8 bases map to TRBD1. This CDR3 spans 14 amino acids. Germline V lookup: CDR1 KGHSH, CDR2 LQKENI. Trimming removed 6 bases from V and 1 base from J; junction bases left unmatched: 4. In DNA, the CDR3 is TGTGCCAGCTCGCTGGGACAGGCGAACACTGAAGCTTTCTTT. Translated, it gives CASSLGQANTEAFF.

The table lists this clone with a count of one. V usage is TRBV6-5 and J usage is TRBJ1-2; 7 bases line up with TRBD1. V lost 7 bases, J lost 6 bases, and 14 bases stayed unmatched. CDR1 MNHEY and CDR2 SVGAGI come from the germline V gene. The CDR3 totals 15 residues. CDR3 in DNA: TGTGCCAGCACCCCATGGGGACAGCCCGGCGATGGCTACACCTTC. It encodes CASTPWGQPGDGYTF.

The V and J genes are TRBV10-2 and TRBJ1-3, with 8 bases fitting TRBD1. V gave up 4 bases and J gave up 2 bases; unmatched junction bases: 1. CDR3 length: 14 residues. CDR1 and CDR2 (germline): WSHSY, SAAADI. CDR3 DNA: TGCGCCAGCAGTGCGACAGGGGCTGGAAACACCATATATTTT. Translated, it gives CASSATGAGNTIYF.

This clone was seen a handful of times. The V and J genes are TRBV29-1 and TRBJ1-1; D uncertain. Germline-derived CDR1 and CDR2 are SQVTM and ANQGSEA. Trimming took off 3 bases at V and 0 bases at J, with 5 bases between the two ends. The CDR3 runs to 12 residues. CDR3 amino acids: CSVERLNTEAFF. The CDR3 DNA reads as TGCAGCGTTGAGAGGTTGAACACTGAAGCTTTCTTT. The full variable domain, rest sourced from reference TRBV29-1 and TRBJ1-1, is SAVISQKPSRDICQRGTSLTIQCQVDSQVTMMFWYRQQPGQSLTLIATANQGSEATYESGFVIDKFPISRPNLTFSTLTVSNMSPEDSSIYLCSVERLNTEAFFGQGTRLTVV.